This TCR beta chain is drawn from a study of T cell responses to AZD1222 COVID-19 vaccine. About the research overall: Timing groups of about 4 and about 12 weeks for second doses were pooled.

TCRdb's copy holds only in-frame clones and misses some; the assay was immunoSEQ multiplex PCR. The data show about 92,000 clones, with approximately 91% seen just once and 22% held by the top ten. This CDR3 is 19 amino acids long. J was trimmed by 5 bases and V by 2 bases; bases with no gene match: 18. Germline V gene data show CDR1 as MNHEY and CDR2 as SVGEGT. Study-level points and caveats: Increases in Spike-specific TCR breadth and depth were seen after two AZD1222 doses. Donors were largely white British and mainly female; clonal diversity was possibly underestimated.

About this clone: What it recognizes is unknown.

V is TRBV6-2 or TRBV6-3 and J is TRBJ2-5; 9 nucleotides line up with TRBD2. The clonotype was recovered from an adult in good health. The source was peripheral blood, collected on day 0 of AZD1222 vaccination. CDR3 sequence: CASSYNLITGTSIVETQYF. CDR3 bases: TGTGCCAGCAGTTACAACCTTATTACCGGGACTAGCATAGTGGAGACCCAGTACTTC.